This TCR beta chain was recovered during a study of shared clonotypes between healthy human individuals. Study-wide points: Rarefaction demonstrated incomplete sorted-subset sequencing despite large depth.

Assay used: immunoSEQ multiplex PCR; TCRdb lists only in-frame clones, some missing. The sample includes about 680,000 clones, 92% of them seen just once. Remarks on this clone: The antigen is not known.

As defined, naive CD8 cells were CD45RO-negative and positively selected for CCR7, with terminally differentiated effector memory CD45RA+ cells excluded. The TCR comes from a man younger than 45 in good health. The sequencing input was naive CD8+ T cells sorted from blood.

CDR3 amino acids: CASSPLADSDTYEQYF. The CDR3, as DNA: TGCGCCAGCAGCCCACTAGCTGACAGCGATACCTACGAGCAGTACTTC. This sequence joins TRBV4-3 and TRBJ2-7; TRBD2 might be the D (6 bases). Germline loops: CDR1 LGHNA, CDR2 YSLEER. This CDR3 comprises 16 residues. The ends were cut back, 4 bases at V and 2 bases at J, with 18 bases in the middle.